This T cell receptor (beta chain) was documented in a study of T cell responses to AZD1222 COVID-19 vaccine. Study-level results: At baseline, just a handful of AZD1222 recipients tested seropositive.

Comments on this clone: Its target is unknown.

The protocol was immunoSEQ multiplex PCR, while the TCRdb copy is restricted to in-frame clones and leaves out a portion. This table holds around 100,000 clones, about 89% found once. This TCR derives from an adult in good health. The input for sequencing was peripheral blood, taken on day 0 of AZD1222 vaccination.

The CDR3 coding sequence is TGTGCCAGCAGTTCCCCCTGGGGGCTAGCCGACAGATTCACTATCACCGGGGAGCTGTTTTTT. Amino acids: CASSSPWGLADRFTITGELFF. The rearrangement uses TRBV27 and TRBJ2-2; tentative D call: TRBD1 (6 bases). Germline V gene data show CDR1 as MNHEY and CDR2 as SMNVEV (reference sequence). With 4 bases removed from V and 4 bases from J, the gap between germline ends came to 31 bases. The CDR3 covers 21 residues.